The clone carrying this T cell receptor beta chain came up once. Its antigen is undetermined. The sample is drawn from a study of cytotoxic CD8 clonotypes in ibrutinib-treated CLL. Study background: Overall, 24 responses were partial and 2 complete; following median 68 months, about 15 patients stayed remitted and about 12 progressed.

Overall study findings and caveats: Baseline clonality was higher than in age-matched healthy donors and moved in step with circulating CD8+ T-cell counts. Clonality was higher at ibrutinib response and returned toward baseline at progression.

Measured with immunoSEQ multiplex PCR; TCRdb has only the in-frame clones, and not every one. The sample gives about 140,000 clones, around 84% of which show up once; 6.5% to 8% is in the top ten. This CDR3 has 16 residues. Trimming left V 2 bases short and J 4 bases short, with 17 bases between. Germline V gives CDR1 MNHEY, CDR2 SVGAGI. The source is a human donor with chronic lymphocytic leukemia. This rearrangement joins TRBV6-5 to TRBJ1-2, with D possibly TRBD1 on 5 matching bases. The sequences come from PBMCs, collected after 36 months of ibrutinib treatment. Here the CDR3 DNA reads TGTGCCAGCAGTTACAGGCGGCAGGGTGGGATCTATGGCTACACCTTC. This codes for CASSYRRQGGIYGYTF.